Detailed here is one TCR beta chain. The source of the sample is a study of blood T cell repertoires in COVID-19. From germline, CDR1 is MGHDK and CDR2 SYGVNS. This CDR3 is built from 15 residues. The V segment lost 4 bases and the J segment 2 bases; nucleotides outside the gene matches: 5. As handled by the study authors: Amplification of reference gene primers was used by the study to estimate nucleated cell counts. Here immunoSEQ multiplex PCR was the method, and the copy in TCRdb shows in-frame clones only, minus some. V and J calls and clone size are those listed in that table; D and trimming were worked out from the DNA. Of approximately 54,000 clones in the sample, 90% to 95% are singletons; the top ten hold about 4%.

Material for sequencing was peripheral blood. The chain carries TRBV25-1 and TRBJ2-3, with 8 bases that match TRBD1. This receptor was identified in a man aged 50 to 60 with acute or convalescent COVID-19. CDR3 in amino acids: CASSAAGQATDTQYF. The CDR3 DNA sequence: TGTGCCAGCAGTGCCGCGGGACAGGCCACAGATACGCAGTATTTT.